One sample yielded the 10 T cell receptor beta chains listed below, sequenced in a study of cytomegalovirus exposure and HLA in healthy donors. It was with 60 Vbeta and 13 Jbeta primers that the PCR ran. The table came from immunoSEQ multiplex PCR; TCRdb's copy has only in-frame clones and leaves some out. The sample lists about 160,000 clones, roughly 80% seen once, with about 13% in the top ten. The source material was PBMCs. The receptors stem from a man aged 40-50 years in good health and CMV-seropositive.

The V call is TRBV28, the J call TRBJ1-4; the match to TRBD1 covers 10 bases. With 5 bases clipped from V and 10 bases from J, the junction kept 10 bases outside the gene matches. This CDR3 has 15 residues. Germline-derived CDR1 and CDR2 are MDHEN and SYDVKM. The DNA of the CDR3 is TGTGCCAGCAGTCCCCCGACAGGGGGCAGAGGAAAACTGTTTTTT. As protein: CASSPPTGGRGKLFF.

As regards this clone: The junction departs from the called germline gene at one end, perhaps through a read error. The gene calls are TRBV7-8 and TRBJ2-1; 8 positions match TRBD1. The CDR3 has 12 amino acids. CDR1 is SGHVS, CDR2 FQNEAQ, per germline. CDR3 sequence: CASSLLGSGGVF. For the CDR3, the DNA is TGTGCCAGCAGCTTACTGGGATCAGGGGGCGTCTTC.

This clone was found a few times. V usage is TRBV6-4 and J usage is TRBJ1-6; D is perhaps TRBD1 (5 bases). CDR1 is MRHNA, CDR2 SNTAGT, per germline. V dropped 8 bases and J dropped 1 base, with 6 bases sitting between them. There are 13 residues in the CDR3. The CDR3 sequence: CASRQSYNSPLHF. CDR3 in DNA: TGTGCCAGCCGACAGTCCTATAATTCACCCCTCCACTTT.

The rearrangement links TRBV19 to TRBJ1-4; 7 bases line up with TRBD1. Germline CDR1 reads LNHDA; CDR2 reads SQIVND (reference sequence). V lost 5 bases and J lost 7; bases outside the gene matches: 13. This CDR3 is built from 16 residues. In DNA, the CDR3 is TGTGCCAGTAGTTTGTTCCTGACAGGGCAAGGTGAAAAACTGTTTTTT. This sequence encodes CASSLFLTGQGEKLFF.

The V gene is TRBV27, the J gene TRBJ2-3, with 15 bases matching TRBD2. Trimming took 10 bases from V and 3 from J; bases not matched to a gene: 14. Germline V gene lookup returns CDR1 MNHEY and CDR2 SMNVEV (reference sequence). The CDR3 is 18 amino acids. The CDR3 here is CATKRPGLAGGLTDTQYF. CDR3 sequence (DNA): TGTGCCACCAAAAGACCGGGACTAGCGGGAGGTTTGACAGATACGCAGTATTTT.

CDR3 residues: CASSQEGQGSNTIYF. In DNA form, the CDR3 reads TGCGCCAGCAGCCAAGAAGGGCAGGGGAGCAACACCATATATTTT. The chain employs TRBV4-1 and TRBJ1-3, with D possibly matching TRBD1 (6 bases). V lost 0 bases, J lost 7 bases, and 13 bases lay in between. Germline V CDR1 and CDR2: MGHRA, YSYEKL. The CDR3 extends over 15 amino acids.

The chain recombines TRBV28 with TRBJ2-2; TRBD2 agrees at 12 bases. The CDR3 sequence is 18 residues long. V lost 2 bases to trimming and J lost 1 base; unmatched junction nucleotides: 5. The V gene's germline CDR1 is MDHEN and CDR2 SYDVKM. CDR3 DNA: TGTGCCAGCAGTTTACTAGGACTAGCGGGACGGAACACCGGGGAGCTGTTTTTT. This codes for CASSLLGLAGRNTGELFF.

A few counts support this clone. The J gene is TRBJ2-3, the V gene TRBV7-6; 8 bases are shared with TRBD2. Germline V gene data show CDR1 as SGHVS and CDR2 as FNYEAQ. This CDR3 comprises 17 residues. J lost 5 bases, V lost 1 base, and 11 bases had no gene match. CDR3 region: CASSLEFGGRPQDTQYF. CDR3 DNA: TGTGCCAGCAGCTTAGAATTCGGCGGGAGGCCCCAAGATACGCAGTATTTT.

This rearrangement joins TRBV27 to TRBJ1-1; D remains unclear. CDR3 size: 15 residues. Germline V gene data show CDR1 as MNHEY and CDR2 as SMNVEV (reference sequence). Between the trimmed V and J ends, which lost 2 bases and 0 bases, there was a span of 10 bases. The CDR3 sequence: CASSLRIALNTEAFF. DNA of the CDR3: TGTGCCAGCAGTTTACGGATAGCCCTGAACACTGAAGCTTTCTTT.

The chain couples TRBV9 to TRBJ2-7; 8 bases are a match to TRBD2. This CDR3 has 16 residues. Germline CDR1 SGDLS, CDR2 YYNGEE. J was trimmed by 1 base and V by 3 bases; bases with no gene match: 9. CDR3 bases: TGTGCCAGCAGCGCCAGCGGGAGAGGCGGTTCCTACGAGCAGTACTTC. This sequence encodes CASSASGRGGSYEQYF.